Listed below are T cell receptor beta chains from one sample, sequenced in a study of sequential checkpoint blockade in melanoma. Profiling relied on immunoSEQ multiplex PCR, and the TCRdb table lists in-frame clones only, not all of them. The table records 9,000 to 15,000 clones, approximately 80% of them present only once. This material consisted of CD8+ T cells sorted from blood (inferred from file names), taken from a patient given nivolumab and ipilimumab in sequence. These TCRs come from a human donor with melanoma. The CDR3 runs from the conserved cysteine through the conserved F or W. D genes are given only for firm matches. A row's size may be missing; if present it is once, few, many or a size class.

clone_size	d_call	j_call	v_call	cdr3_nt	cdr3_aa
.	.	TRBJ2-5	TRBV5-4	TGTGCCAGCAGCCCCCGGACACAACTCCAAGAGACCCAGTACTTC	CASSPRTQLQETQYF
.	.	TRBJ2-2	TRBV7-9	TGTGCCAGCAGCTCAGAGGACCAGGGAAACACCGGGGAGCTGTTTTTT	CASSSEDQGNTGELFF
.	.	TRBJ1-2	TRBV4-1	TGCGCCAGCAGCCAGGCCGAGGGCGGGATTTATGGCTACACCTTC	CASSQAEGGIYGYTF
.	TRBD1	TRBJ1-2	TRBV27	TGCGCCAGCAGTCTCGGGACAGGGGGAATAAAAAACTATGGCTACACCTTC	CASSLGTGGIKNYGYTF
few	.	TRBJ2-1	TRBV5-6	TGTGCCAGCAGCAACGCGGGGGCGGCGAATGAGCAGTTCTTC	CASSNAGAANEQFF
.	TRBD1	TRBJ2-7	TRBV7-9	TGTGCCAGCAGCCTGGACAGGGAGGCCTACGAGCAGTACTTC	CASSLDREAYEQYF
.	TRBD2	TRBJ2-3	TRBV9	TGTGCCAGCAGCGCCGGGACTAGCGTCCATTCGCCGGATACGCAGTATTTT	CASSAGTSVHSPDTQYF
large	.	TRBJ2-7	TRBV11-2	TGTGCCAGCAGCTTAGAAAGTGAGGGGGACGAGCAGTACTTC	CASSLESEGDEQYF
.	TRBD2	TRBJ2-1	TRBV4-1	TGCGCCAGCAGCCCTGAGCGGGGGGGCCGTAGAAATGAGCAGTTCTTC	CASSPERGGRRNEQFF
few	TRBD2	TRBJ2-3	TRBV7-9	TGTGCCAGCGGGCCAGCGGGGGGGACCACAGATACGCAGTATTTT	CASGPAGGTTDTQYF
.	TRBD2	TRBJ2-7	TRBV27	TGTGCCAGCAGTTTTTCGCGGGGGGGCTACGAGCAGTACTTC	CASSFSRGGYEQYF
.	TRBD1	TRBJ2-4	TRBV19	TGTGCCAGTAGTAAGGACAGGGGAGGGATGGACATTCAGTACTTC	CASSKDRGGMDIQYF
.	TRBD2	TRBJ2-5	TRBV7-2	TGTGCCAGCAGCTTAGGCGGGGGTGCTCGGGAGACCCAGTACTTC	CASSLGGGARETQYF
once	TRBD1	TRBJ1-5	TRBV27	TGTGCCAGCAGTACCCGACAGGGCGATAGCAATCAGCCCCAGCATTTT	CASSTRQGDSNQPQHF
.	TRBD1	TRBJ2-7	TRBV7-9	TGTGCCAGCAGCTTCGAGGGGGCACGCACCTACGAGCAGTACTTC	CASSFEGARTYEQYF
.	TRBD2	TRBJ2-5	TRBV4-2	TGTGCCAGCAGCCAAGATCCCCTAGCGGGCCAAGAGACCCAGTACTTC	CASSQDPLAGQETQYF
medium-sized	TRBD2	TRBJ2-3	TRBV7-8	TGTGCCAGCAGCTTAGTTACGGGGAGGGCAGATACGCAGTATTTT	CASSLVTGRADTQYF
.	.	TRBJ1-1	TRBV4-1	TGCGCCAGCAGCAAAGACGGGGGGAACGCTGAAGCTTTCTTT	CASSKDGGNAEAFF
.	TRBD1	TRBJ2-1	TRBV6-4	TGTGCCAGCACTCCCTGGACAGGGGGGAATGAGCAGTTCTTC	CASTPWTGGNEQFF
once	.	TRBJ1-2	TRBV7-3	TGTGCCAGCAGCAACGGGGGGATCTATGGCTACACCTTC	CASSNGGIYGYTF
.	TRBD2	TRBJ2-7	TRBV27	TGTGCCAGCAGTCGGGGGATGGGCGGGGGGACTTCCTACGAGCAGTACTTC	CASSRGMGGGTSYEQYF
few	TRBD1	TRBJ2-1	TRBV5-6	TGTGCCAGCAGCTTGGGACAGGGGGCGCCCAATGAGCAGTTCTTC	CASSLGQGAPNEQFF
few	.	TRBJ1-1	TRBV19	TGTGCCAGTAGTATGCGGGGGTTCACTGAAGCTTTCTTT	CASSMRGFTEAFF
.	TRBD2	TRBJ2-3	TRBV7-9	TGTGCCAGCAGCTCCATAGCGGGGGACACAGATACGCAGTATTTT	CASSSIAGDTDTQYF
.	.	TRBJ2-7	TRBV5-1	TGCGCCAGCAGCTTGGCCTTAGGGACAAAGACCTACGAGCAGTACTTC	CASSLALGTKTYEQYF
.	TRBD2	TRBJ2-3	TRBV7-9	TGTGCCAGCAGCTTGAAAAAAGGACTAGCACATACGCAGTATTTT	CASSLKKGLAHTQYF
.	.	TRBJ1-4	TRBV28	TGTGCCAGCAGTTCCGGGGCAGGGGCTCCTAATGAAAAACTGTTTTTT	CASSSGAGAPNEKLFF
.	.	TRBJ2-7	TRBV6-1	TGTGCCAGCAGTGATGGCAGCTCCTACGAGCAGTACTTC	CASSDGSSYEQYF
few	TRBD1	TRBJ2-7	TRBV5-8	TGTGCCAGCAGCCAAGAGGGGACAGTCTCCTACGAGCAGTACTTC	CASSQEGTVSYEQYF
.	.	TRBJ2-7	TRBV5-1	TGCGCCAGCAGCTTGCGGGCAGAGGGCTACGAGCAGTACTTC	CASSLRAEGYEQYF
.	.	TRBJ1-5	TRBV7-9	TGTGCCAGCAGTGGTCTTGGGGCCGGGCAGCCCCAGCATTTT	CASSGLGAGQPQHF
.	.	TRBJ2-2	TRBV4-1	TGCGCCAGCAGCCAAGAGGCCTGGGGGACACACACCGGGGAGCTGTTTTTT	CASSQEAWGTHTGELFF
once	TRBD1	TRBJ1-1	TRBV7-6	TGTGCCAGCAGCTTAGGTACCAGGACAGGGAACACTGAAGCTTTCTTT	CASSLGTRTGNTEAFF
.	TRBD1	TRBJ2-7	TRBV28	TGTGCCAGCAGAGGCACTTCCGGGACAGGGAACTCCCCCTACGAGCAGTACTTC	CASRGTSGTGNSPYEQYF
once	TRBD1	TRBJ2-1	TRBV9	TGTGCCAGCAGCGTAGGCGGGGACAGGTACTACAATGAGCAGTTCTTC	CASSVGGDRYYNEQFF
.	.	TRBJ1-1	TRBV2	TGTGCCAGCAGTGGCAGGAAAGAAGCTTTCTTT	CASSGRKEAFF
.	.	TRBJ1-1	TRBV4-3	TGCGCCAGCAGCCAAGATTTTGGGGCGTGGGACACTGAAGCTTTCTTT	CASSQDFGAWDTEAFF
.	.	TRBJ1-1	TRBV7-6	TGTGCCAGCAGCTGGGGAGGGAACACTGAAGCTTTCTTT	CASSWGGNTEAFF
.	TRBD1	TRBJ1-1	TRBV27	TGTGCCAGCAGTTTAGAGGACAGGGACACTGAAGCTTTCTTT	CASSLEDRDTEAFF
.	.	TRBJ1-4	TRBV7-6	TGTGCCAGCAGCTTAGGCGGTGAAAAACTGTTTTTT	CASSLGGEKLFF
.	TRBD1	TRBJ2-7	TRBV7-9	TGTGCCAGCAGCTTATCCGGCCAGGGGGCTTACGAGCAGTACTTC	CASSLSGQGAYEQYF
.	TRBD2	TRBJ2-2	TRBV6-1	TGTGCCAGCGGGAGACTAGCGGGGGGAACCGGGGAGCTGTTTTTT	CASGRLAGGTGELFF
.	.	TRBJ2-7	TRBV19	TGTGCCAGTAGTCCCCGAACTGACAGCATACTCTACGAGCAGTACTTC	CASSPRTDSILYEQYF
.	.	TRBJ2-3	TRBV30	TGTGCCTGGACCGTTGGGGCTGCTTTTCCAGATACGCAGTATTTT	CAWTVGAAFPDTQYF
.	TRBD1	TRBJ1-2	TRBV5-4	TGTGCCAGCAGCTTACAGGGGGCCGTCTCGGATCGCTACACCTTC	CASSLQGAVSDRYTF